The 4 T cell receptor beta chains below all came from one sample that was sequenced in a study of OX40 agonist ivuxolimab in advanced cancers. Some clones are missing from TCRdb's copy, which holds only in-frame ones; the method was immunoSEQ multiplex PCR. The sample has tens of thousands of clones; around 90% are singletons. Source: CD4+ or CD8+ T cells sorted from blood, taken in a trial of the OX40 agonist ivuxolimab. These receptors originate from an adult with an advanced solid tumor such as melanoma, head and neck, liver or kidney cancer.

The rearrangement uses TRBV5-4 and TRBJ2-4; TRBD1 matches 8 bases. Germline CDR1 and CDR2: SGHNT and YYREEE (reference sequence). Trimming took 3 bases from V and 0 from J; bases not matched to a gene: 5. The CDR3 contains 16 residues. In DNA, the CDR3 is TGTGCCAGCAGCTGGGACAGGTCCTCAGCCAAAAACATTCAGTACTTC. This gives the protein CASSWDRSSAKNIQYF.

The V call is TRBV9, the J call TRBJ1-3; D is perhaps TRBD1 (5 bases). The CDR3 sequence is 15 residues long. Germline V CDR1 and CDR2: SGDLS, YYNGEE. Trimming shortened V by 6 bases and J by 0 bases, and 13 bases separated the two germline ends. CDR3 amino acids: CASNGRRGSGNTIYF. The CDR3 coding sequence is TGTGCCAGCAACGGCCGGAGGGGCTCTGGAAACACCATATATTTT.

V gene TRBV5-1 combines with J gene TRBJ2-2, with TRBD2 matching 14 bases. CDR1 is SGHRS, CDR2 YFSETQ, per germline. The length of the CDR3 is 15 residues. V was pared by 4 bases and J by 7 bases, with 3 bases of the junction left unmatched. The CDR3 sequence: CASSLGLAGGGELFF. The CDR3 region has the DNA TGCGCCAGCAGCCTTGGACTAGCGGGGGGCGGGGAGCTGTTTTTT.

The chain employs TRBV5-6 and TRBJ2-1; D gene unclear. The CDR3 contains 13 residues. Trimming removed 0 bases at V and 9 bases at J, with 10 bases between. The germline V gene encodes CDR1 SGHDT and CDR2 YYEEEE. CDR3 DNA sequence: TGTGCCAGCAGCTTGGCAGGAGTGGTTGAGCAGTTCTTC. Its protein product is CASSLAGVVEQFF.